This T cell receptor beta chain was observed in a study of T cell responses to AZD1222 COVID-19 vaccine. Whole-study context: Both about-4-week and about-12-week second-dose recipients were combined. Study-wide points: Sampling captured repertoires only after the peak T cell response. Recipients of two AZD1222 doses showed rising Spike-specific TCR breadth and depth. The reported proportion of spike-specific TCRs targeting unmutated variant regions was nearly half.

The V end was cut by 11 bases, the J end by 1 base, with 8 bases between. In germline, CDR1 is MNHNY, CDR2 SVGAGI (reference sequence). The CDR3 runs 11 residues. Data came from immunoSEQ multiplex PCR; TCRdb stores just in-frame clones and leaves some out. The top ten clones hold approximately 12% of a sample with around 130,000 clones, around 83% of them seen once. With respect to this clone: Its antigen remains unknown.

The chain carries TRBV6-6 and TRBJ2-5; D gene unclear. The material was peripheral blood, obtained on day 0 of AZD1222 vaccination. The clonotype was recovered from an adult in good health. CDR3 region: CAVGPQETQYF. The CDR3, as DNA: TGTGCCGTTGGGCCCCAAGAGACCCAGTACTTC.